This TCR beta chain emerged from a study of T cell responses to AZD1222 COVID-19 vaccine. Study results and limitations: Just 6 or 7 people given AZD1222 tested seropositive at baseline. Spike-specific TCR breadth and depth were elevated following two AZD1222 doses.

Clones were read by immunoSEQ multiplex PCR, and TCRdb kept only the in-frame ones, dropping some. Among roughly 180,000 clones listed, 80% to 95% were seen once. A note on this clone: What it binds is not known.

The TCR originated in an adult who received the MenACWY meningococcal vaccine as a control. Specimen: peripheral blood, collected 28 days after the second dose of the MenACWY control vaccine.

The CDR3 sequence is CASSYSRDTYEQYF. CDR3 nucleotides: TGTGCCAGCAGTTACTCGAGGGACACGTACGAGCAGTACTTC. The gene calls are TRBV6-6 and TRBJ2-7; TRBD1 is a possible D gene (6 bases). Germline CDR1 reads MNHNY; CDR2 reads SVGAGI (reference sequence). Trimming removed 0 bases at V and 4 bases at J, with 10 bases between. The CDR3 extends over 14 amino acids.